This passage covers 31 T cell receptor beta chains from one sample sequenced in a study of lung T cells in sarcoidosis with Löfgren's syndrome. From the reads, TCRdb called clonotypes with MiXCR, one entry per CDR3 protein. Among roughly 19,000 distinct CDR3 sequences, about a fifth were seen once, and the ten largest hold around 4.1%. The sample comprised CD4+ T cells from PBMCs. Receptor source: a human donor with sarcoidosis (Löfgren's syndrome or another form), or a control subject (not recorded which).

This clonotype was counted at least ten times. The rearrangement uses TRBV4-1 and TRBJ1-5, with D possibly TRBD1 on 5 matching bases. Trimming left V 4 bases short and J 1 base short, with 8 bases between. The germline gives CDR1 MGHRA, CDR2 YSYEKL. The length of the CDR3 is 14 residues. DNA for the CDR3: TGCGCCAGCAGCCTCGAGGGGAGCAATCAGCCCCAGCATTTT. As protein: CASSLEGSNQPQHF.

On this clonotype itself: A much larger clone is a single base away; this may be a read error. The chain recombines TRBV12-3 or TRBV12-4 with TRBJ1-6; the D is unclear. The V end lost 1 base, the J end lost 8 bases, and 9 bases lay between the germline ends. The CDR3 totals 14 residues. The CDR3 protein is CASSLGSSDSPLHF. The CDR3 nucleotides read TGTGCCAGCAGTTTAGGGAGTAGCGATTCACCCCTCCACTTT.

This clonotype was observed many times. The V and J genes are TRBV19 and TRBJ1-2; tentatively, D is TRBD1 (6 bases). V was shortened by 6 bases and J by 7 bases, with 18 bases between the two germline ends. CDR1 and CDR2 (germline): LNHDA, SQIVND (reference sequence). CDR3 length equals 14 residues. CDR3 sequence: CASRAPGGASGYTF. The CDR3 nucleotides are TGTGCCAGTAGGGCGCCGGGGGGCGCAAGTGGCTACACCTTC.

By frequency in the sample, this clonotype is medium-sized. The chain carries TRBV6-2 or TRBV6-3 and TRBJ2-3, with D possibly being TRBD2 (5 bases). CDR1 is MNHEY, CDR2 SVGEGT, per germline. V gave up 2 bases and J gave up 4 bases, with 10 bases separating them. The CDR3 totals 14 residues. CDR3 protein: CASSYVARADTQYF. CDR3 in DNA: TGTGCCAGCAGTTACGTCGCGCGGGCAGATACGCAGTATTTT.

This clonotype was seen repeatedly, ten times or more. This chain connects TRBV12-3 or TRBV12-4 to TRBJ2-3; perhaps TRBD2 as D (5 bases). The CDR3 has 17 amino acids. V was clipped by 6 bases and J by 2 bases, with 21 bases between them. CDR3 coding DNA: TGTGCCAGCAGGATCCAGCTAGCTGCCGTATCCACAGATACGCAGTATTTT. Translation: CASRIQLAAVSTDTQYF.

This clonotype was seen repeatedly, ten times or more. This chain links TRBV4-2 with TRBJ1-5, with unresolved D. Trimming removed 0 bases at V and 10 bases at J, with 22 bases between. Germline V CDR1 and CDR2: LGHNA, YNFKEQ. There are 17 residues in the CDR3. This CDR3 is CASSQETGVGWGDPQHF. The CDR3 region has the DNA TGTGCCAGCAGCCAAGAGACCGGGGTTGGATGGGGTGACCCCCAGCATTTT.

This clonotype showed up many times. CDR3 sequence (DNA): TGCAGTGCTGGGGGACTAGCGGGAGGTCGATCCTACGAGCAGTACTTC. Protein sequence: CSAGGLAGGRSYEQYF. The chain employs TRBV20-1 and TRBJ2-7, with 15 positions matching TRBD2. The germline V gene encodes CDR1 DFQATT and CDR2 SNEGSKA (reference sequence). Trimming at V came to 5 bases and at J to 1 base, leaving 6 bases not matched to a gene. The CDR3 is 16 amino acids.

This clonotype was seen many times. The gene calls are TRBV28 and TRBJ2-7; TRBD2 matches 9 bases. The CDR3 contains 13 residues. Looked up from germline, CDR1 is MDHEN and CDR2 is SYDVKM. V shed 5 bases, J shed 6 bases, and the junction held 5 bases outside the gene matches. The CDR3 sequence: CASSASGEREQYF. The CDR3 nucleotides are TGTGCCAGCAGTGCTAGCGGGGAGCGCGAGCAGTACTTC.

This clonotype was found many times. The chain uses TRBV5-5 and TRBJ2-3; TRBD1 is a possible D gene (6 bases). This CDR3 region has 17 residues. With 0 bases removed from V and 0 bases from J, the gap between germline ends came to 14 bases. In germline, CDR1 is SGHKS, CDR2 YYEKEE (reference sequence). In DNA, the CDR3 is TGTGCCAGCAGCTTGGTGCCAGGGGCCTCTAGCACAGATACGCAGTATTTT. Protein: CASSLVPGASSTDTQYF.

This clonotype was detected ten times or more. This chain uses TRBV2 with TRBJ2-3; 7 bases match TRBD2. Germline lookup yields CDR1 SNHLY and CDR2 FYNNEI. With V trimmed by 7 bases and J by 4 bases, 5 bases remained unmatched. The CDR3 has 13 amino acids. This chain's CDR3 is CASKIGGSDTQYF. The CDR3 nucleotides are TGTGCCAGCAAGATCGGGGGGTCAGATACGCAGTATTTT.

The table lists this clonotype with a count of one. One end of the junction does not line up with germline, which may come from a read error. V is TRBV6-6 and J is TRBJ2-1, with 10 bases aligning to TRBD1. Germline V lookup: CDR1 MNHNY, CDR2 SVGAGI (reference sequence). This CDR3 has 16 amino acids. The CDR3 DNA reads as TGTGCCATCAGTTACGTGGGGACAGGGGTTGGCAGTGAGCAGTTCTTC. Protein product: CAISYVGTGVGSEQFF.

The sample holds many counts of this clonotype. The chain couples TRBV27 to TRBJ2-5; a weak D match, TRBD2 (6 bases). Germline assignment: CDR1 MNHEY and CDR2 SMNVEV (reference sequence). V was trimmed by 5 bases and J by 7 bases, leaving 20 bases between them. This CDR3 has 15 amino acids. The CDR3 spells CASSPRTSWGGTQYF. CDR3 DNA sequence: TGTGCCAGCAGTCCCCGTACTAGCTGGGGAGGGACCCAGTACTTC.

This clonotype was counted at least ten times. The rearrangement links TRBV19 to TRBJ1-5; D is possibly TRBD1 (6 bases). The CDR3 spans 15 residues. The V end lost 6 bases, the J end lost 0 bases, and 12 bases lay between the germline ends. CDR1 LNHDA and CDR2 SQIVND come from the germline V gene (reference sequence). For the CDR3, the DNA is TGTGCCAGTAGGGGGGGCGGGGATAGCAATCAGCCCCAGCATTTT. Its protein is CASRGGGDSNQPQHF.

This clonotype came up many times. V usage is TRBV20-1 and J usage is TRBJ1-5; 12 positions match TRBD1. Germline CDR1 and CDR2: DFQATT and SNEGSKA (reference sequence). This CDR3 contains 16 residues. The ends lost 5 bases at V and 5 bases at J; junction bases unmatched: 10. The CDR3: CSAHPWGQGAHQPQHF. The CDR3 DNA follows: TGCAGTGCTCACCCTTGGGGACAGGGGGCTCATCAGCCCCAGCATTTT.

In regard to this clonotype: Sequence at one end of the junction differs from germline and may be a read error. The chain has TRBV6-1 and TRBJ1-5; maybe TRBD1 (5 bases). The CDR3 extends over 15 amino acids. Per the germline V gene, CDR1 is MNHNS and CDR2 is SASEGT. The CDR3 protein is CASSPGVADNQPQHF. The DNA of the CDR3 is TGTGCCAGCAGCCCGGGGGTGGCAGACAATCAGCCCCAACATTTT.

This clonotype showed up many times. The chain uses TRBV12-3 or TRBV12-4 and TRBJ2-2, with 10 positions matching TRBD1. The CDR3 is made up of 15 amino acids. The J segment lost 0 bases and the V segment lost 6 bases, leaving 1 base of the junction unmatched. The CDR3 DNA reads TGTGCCAGCAGGACAGGGGGCGCGAACACCGGGGAGCTGTTTTTT. The encoded protein is CASRTGGANTGELFF.

Ten or more counts support this clonotype. DNA of the CDR3: TGTGCCAGCGGAGGGAATGAGCAGTTCTTC. Its protein product is CASGGNEQFF. The chain carries TRBV6-1 and TRBJ2-1; TRBD2 might be the D (6 bases). The ends were cut back, 8 bases at V and 7 bases at J, with 6 bases in the middle. The V gene's germline CDR1 is MNHNS and CDR2 SASEGT. This CDR3 is 10 amino acids long.

This clonotype occurred a few times. One base away lies a much larger clone, so this may be a sequencing read error. The rearrangement links TRBV19 to TRBJ2-1, with D tentatively TRBD2 (6 bases). CDR3 size: 16 residues. Germline V gene sequence: CDR1 LNHDA, CDR2 SQIVND (reference sequence). V was cut by 5 bases and J by 0 bases, with 14 bases left in between. This CDR3 is CASSPREISSYNEQFF. CDR3 sequence (DNA): TGTGCCAGTAGTCCCCGGGAGATTAGCTCCTACAATGAGCAGTTCTTC.

This clonotype occurred many times. The gene calls are TRBV10-3 and TRBJ1-1; TRBD1 might be the D (6 bases). CDR3 size: 13 residues. Trimming removed 9 bases at V and 0 bases at J, with 11 bases between. Germline V CDR1 and CDR2: ENHRY, SYGVKD. The CDR3 coding sequence is TGTGCCATTACCACAGGGTTGAACACTGAAGCTTTCTTT. Protein sequence: CAITTGLNTEAFF.

This clonotype rates as medium-sized. The chain uses TRBV6-2 or TRBV6-3 and TRBJ1-1; D unclear. Germline-derived CDR1 and CDR2 are MNHEY and SVGEGT. V gave up 3 bases and J gave up 1 base, with 18 bases separating them. CDR3 length equals 17 residues. In DNA, the CDR3 is TGTGCCAGCAGTTATACCACCCCTGACGGCAGGAACACTGAAGCTTTCTTT. Translating it yields CASSYTTPDGRNTEAFF.

The sample holds one count of this clonotype. This chain links TRBV6-6 with TRBJ1-4; D is uncertain. Germline CDR1 reads MNHNY; CDR2 reads SVGAGI (reference sequence). The V end lost 5 bases, the J end lost 12 bases, and 10 bases lay between the germline ends. The CDR3 runs 11 residues. CDR3 region: CASSGCEELFF. For the CDR3, the DNA is TGTGCCAGCAGTGGCTGCGAAGAACTGTTTTTT.

The genes are TRBV2 and TRBJ2-7; D is possibly TRBD1 (6 bases). Trimming removed 7 bases from V and 5 bases from J, with 15 bases in between. CDR1 is SNHLY and CDR2 is FYNNEI in the germline V gene. The CDR3 covers 13 residues. The CDR3 nucleotides are TGTGCCAGCAATGGGACAACGGGAAACGAGCAGTACTTC. It translates to CASNGTTGNEQYF.

This clonotype has a handful of counts. The genes are TRBV27 and TRBJ2-1; D is undetermined. Trimming shortened V by 2 bases and J by 0 bases, and 17 bases separated the two germline ends. The germline V gene encodes CDR1 MNHEY and CDR2 SMNVEV (reference sequence). There are 18 residues in the CDR3. The CDR3 here is CASSLRFGSVSSYNEQFF. The CDR3, as DNA: TGTGCCAGCAGTTTAAGGTTCGGAAGCGTAAGCTCCTACAATGAGCAGTTCTTC.

Ten or more counts support this clonotype. The chain links TRBV7-9 to TRBJ2-7; TRBD2 agrees at 7 bases. Trimming cost V 1 base and J 4 bases; bases outside gene matches: 13. Germline loops: CDR1 SEHNR, CDR2 FQNEAQ (reference sequence). The CDR3 is made up of 17 amino acids. The CDR3: CASSLGGEGGRPYEQYF. The CDR3 DNA sequence: TGTGCCAGCAGCTTAGGGGGGGAGGGCGGAAGACCGTACGAGCAGTACTTC.

This rearrangement joins TRBV27 to TRBJ2-3, with 7 bases matching TRBD2. CDR1 and CDR2 from the germline V gene are MNHEY and SMNVEV (reference sequence). Trimming cost V 5 bases and J 12 bases; bases outside gene matches: 17. This CDR3 has 15 residues. The CDR3 loop reads CASSPWDYSTDAQYF. Here the CDR3 DNA reads TGTGCCAGCAGTCCATGGGACTATAGCACAGATGCACAGTATTTT.

V is TRBV2 and J is TRBJ1-4; TRBD1 might be the D (5 bases). The CDR3 is 14 residues long. The V end was cut by 3 bases, the J end by 12 bases, with 17 bases between. Germline V gene lookup returns CDR1 SNHLY and CDR2 FYNNEI. CDR3 sequence reads: CASSDWQGGEELFF. DNA for the CDR3: TGTGCCAGCAGTGATTGGCAGGGCGGCGAAGAACTGTTTTTT.

There are many counts of this clonotype. The chain joins TRBV20-1 to TRBJ2-3; D not certain. V was clipped by 2 bases and J by 3 bases, with 18 bases between them. This CDR3 has 16 residues. CDR1 and CDR2 (germline): DFQATT, SNEGSKA (reference sequence). CDR3: CSARFGSGGWTDTQYF. In nucleotides, the CDR3 is TGCAGTGCTAGATTCGGGTCAGGCGGTTGGACAGATACGCAGTATTTT.

In this sample, this clonotype is medium-sized. The rearrangement uses TRBV4-3 and TRBJ2-1; 11 bases are a match to TRBD2. CDR3 length: 14 residues. V trimming: 3 bases; J trimming: 6 bases; junction bases outside the gene matches: 1. Germline assignment: CDR1 LGHNA and CDR2 YSLEER. CDR3 coding DNA: TGCGCCAGCAGCCAGGGACTAGCGGCCAATGAGCAGTTCTTC. This encodes CASSQGLAANEQFF.

On this clonotype itself: A much larger clone sits a single nucleotide away, making a read error possible. The chain links TRBV28 to TRBJ2-1; TRBD2 matches 8 bases. Unmatched junction bases numbered 7, after V lost 5 bases and J lost 4 bases. Germline lookup yields CDR1 MDHEN and CDR2 SYDVKM. This CDR3 comprises 15 residues. CDR3 in amino acids: CASSIGSGTYNEQFF. In DNA, the CDR3 is TGTGCCAGCAGTATCGGTAGCGGGACATACAATGAGCAGTTCTTC.

By share of the sample, this clonotype is medium-sized. The chain is built from TRBV28 and TRBJ2-7; 7 bases agree with TRBD1. The CDR3 contains 15 residues. Per the germline V gene, CDR1 is MDHEN and CDR2 is SYDVKM. V lost 5 bases and J lost 5; bases outside the gene matches: 12. The CDR3 DNA sequence: TGTGCCAGCAGTGTTACAGGGGAAGGTTTCCACGAGCAGTACTTC. It is translated as CASSVTGEGFHEQYF.

This clonotype was detected only a few times. A much larger clone differs from this one at a single base, so this may be a read error. The chain joins TRBV28 to TRBJ2-4; D possibly matches TRBD1 or TRBD2 (5 bases each). This CDR3 is built from 16 residues. V dropped 4 bases and J dropped 0 bases, with 13 bases sitting between them. Germline V gene sequence: CDR1 MDHEN, CDR2 SYDVKM. The CDR3 sequence: CASSSGRLLAKNIQYF. CDR3 in DNA: TGTGCCAGCAGTTCGGGACGGCTTTTAGCCAAAAACATTCAGTACTTC.